Presented here are 22 T cell receptor beta chains from one specimen sequenced in a study of human T cells and chemical hapten exposure. The time point here: patch test 2, 6 weeks after DPC sensitization. The sample's treatment: therapeutic diphenylcyclopropenone sensitization with weekly scalp DPC. TCRdb processed the RACE reads anew with MiXCR; each CDR3 protein has one entry. The sample includes 360,000 or so distinct CDR3 sequences, roughly 6.3% of them seen just once. The sample consisted of whole blood, taken in connection with sensitization to the hapten diphenylcyclopropenone (DPC). These receptors all stem from a young woman with alopecia areata. Some clones in this sample may be carry-over from other donors' samples.

The V call is TRBV7-6, the J call TRBJ2-3, with 8 positions matching TRBD1. The V and J ends lost 5 bases and 4 bases, in that order; junction bases with no gene match: 8. The germline V gene encodes CDR1 SGHVS and CDR2 FNYEAQ. CDR3 length: 15 residues. CDR3 DNA: TGTGCCAGCAGCCCAATGACAGGGGTCGCAGATACGCAGTATTTT. Its translation is CASSPMTGVADTQYF.

This chain links TRBV25-1 with TRBJ1-1; D not certain. Trimming left V 3 bases short and J 1 base short, with 12 bases between. The germline V gene encodes CDR1 MGHDK and CDR2 SYGVNS. The CDR3 has 15 amino acids. The CDR3 loop is CASSDPRSGNTEAFF. CDR3 DNA sequence: TGTGCCAGCAGTGACCCACGAAGCGGGAACACTGAAGCTTTCTTT.

This clonotype was counted only a few times. This sequence joins TRBV12-3 or TRBV12-4 and TRBJ2-3, with 7 bases identical to TRBD2. The CDR3 runs 16 residues. V shed 6 bases and J 1 base; nucleotides not matched to a gene: 10. This CDR3 reads CASSSSVLAGTDTQYF. DNA for the CDR3: TGTGCCAGCAGCTCGTCGGTGCTAGCGGGCACAGATACGCAGTATTTT.

This clonotype was counted between two and nine times. V usage is TRBV29-1 and J usage is TRBJ2-2; 9 nucleotides agree with TRBD1. Germline V gene lookup returns CDR1 SQVTM and CDR2 ANQGSEA. The V and J ends lost 7 bases and 7 bases, in that order; junction bases with no gene match: 7. This CDR3 has 13 residues. This CDR3 reads CSGTGGRNGELFF. The CDR3 bases are TGCAGCGGAACAGGGGGCAGGAACGGGGAGCTGTTTTTT.

This clonotype was observed many times. The chain is built from TRBV2 and TRBJ1-2; the D gene is possibly TRBD1 (6 bases). The V gene's germline CDR1 is SNHLY and CDR2 FYNNEI. Trimming stripped 6 bases from V and 7 bases from J, with 15 bases between. This CDR3 contains 13 residues. The CDR3 spells CASRETGAGGYTF. CDR3 sequence (DNA): TGTGCCAGCAGGGAGACAGGAGCGGGTGGCTACACCTTC.

The CDR3 sequence is CASSLARDMRTEAFF. The DNA for the CDR3 is TGTGCCAGCAGCTTAGCGCGGGACATGAGGACTGAAGCTTTCTTT. V and J are TRBV7-2 and TRBJ1-1; the D gene is possibly TRBD1 (6 bases). Germline V gives CDR1 SGHTA, CDR2 FQGNSA. V dropped 0 bases and J dropped 5 bases, with 13 bases sitting between them. This CDR3 is 15 amino acids long.

This clonotype was picked up a small number of times. This chain joins TRBV24-1 and TRBJ2-1; D perhaps matches TRBD2 (5 bases). Germline loops: CDR1 KGHDR, CDR2 SFDVKD. Trimming took 6 bases from V and 7 from J, leaving 9 bases between them. The CDR3 has 12 residues. The CDR3 sequence is CATSRGGNEQFF. The CDR3 DNA sequence: TGTGCCACCAGTAGAGGAGGAAATGAGCAGTTCTTC.

This clonotype has only a few counts. This chain links TRBV11-2 with TRBJ2-4; 8 nucleotides align to TRBD1. Per the germline V gene, CDR1 is SGHAT and CDR2 is FQNNGV. Trimming removed 7 bases from V and 7 bases from J; junction bases left unmatched: 9. The CDR3 consists of 14 residues. In DNA, the CDR3 is TGTGCCAGCATTAAAGACAGGGGCGACAACATTCAGTACTTC. Its protein product is CASIKDRGDNIQYF.

Only a few counts were recorded for this clonotype. The CDR3 loop is CASKVYRGRTGELFF. The CDR3 DNA reads TGTGCCAGCAAGGTTTACAGGGGGCGAACCGGGGAGCTGTTTTTT. The chain recombines TRBV6-5 with TRBJ2-2; 9 bases are a match to TRBD1. Germline V gives CDR1 MNHEY, CDR2 SVGAGI. The CDR3 runs to 15 residues. Losses at the gene ends were 7 bases for V and 5 bases for J; bases not matched to a gene: 8.

The table lists this clonotype with a few counts. The V call is TRBV7-2, the J call TRBJ2-3; D may be TRBD1 (6 bases). The ends were cut back, 10 bases at V and 3 bases at J, with 11 bases in the middle. From germline, CDR1 is SGHTA and CDR2 FQGNSA. The CDR3 sequence is 12 residues long. The DNA for the CDR3 is TGTGCCAATGGACAGCCAACAGATACGCAGTATTTT. As protein: CANGQPTDTQYF.

This clonotype was recorded many times. The rearrangement joins TRBV11-2 to TRBJ2-2, with D possibly matching TRBD1 (5 bases). The CDR3 length is 20 residues. V lost 0 bases and J 6 bases, leaving 26 bases between the germline ends. Germline assignment: CDR1 SGHAT and CDR2 FQNNGV. CDR3 loop: CASSLEGKIWTSRDSGELFF. CDR3 nucleotides: TGTGCCAGCAGCTTAGAAGGAAAGATCTGGACATCGCGTGACTCCGGGGAGCTGTTTTTT.

The table lists this clonotype with many counts. The J gene is TRBJ2-5, the V gene TRBV11-1; D call uncertain. The V end lost 2 bases, the J end lost 5 bases, and 9 bases lay between the germline ends. Germline CDR1 SGHAT, CDR2 FQDESV (reference sequence). This CDR3 spans 13 amino acids. CDR3 sequence (DNA): TGTGCCAGCAGCTTAATCTTCGGGGAGACCCAGTACTTC. Translation gives CASSLIFGETQYF.

This clonotype was recorded at least ten times. The chain combines TRBV18 with TRBJ1-3; D remains ambiguous. V dropped 2 bases and J dropped 0 bases, with 11 bases sitting between them. Germline CDR1 is KGHSH and CDR2 is LQKENI. The CDR3 has 16 residues. The chain's CDR3 is CASSPVDLPSGNTIYF. The DNA of the CDR3 is TGTGCCAGCTCACCAGTGGATCTGCCCTCTGGAAACACCATATATTTT.

This chain joins TRBV9 and TRBJ2-6; TRBD1 matches at 9 bases. The CDR3 totals 18 residues. The germline gives CDR1 SGDLS, CDR2 YYNGEE. Trimming at V came to 0 bases and at J to 2 bases, leaving 6 bases not matched to a gene. The CDR3 here is CASSVDRGQSTGANVLTF. The CDR3 nucleotides are TGTGCCAGCAGCGTAGACAGGGGGCAAAGCACTGGGGCCAACGTCCTGACTTTC.

This clonotype was seen more than once but under ten times. The chain employs TRBV7-9 and TRBJ2-7; D perhaps matches TRBD1 (6 bases). Trimming took 1 base from V and 8 from J, leaving 18 bases between them. This CDR3 comprises 15 residues. Germline V gene data show CDR1 as SEHNR and CDR2 as FQNEAQ (reference sequence). CDR3 DNA: TGTGCCAGCAGCTTAGGGCGACAGGACCCTACGAAGCAGTACTTC. Encoded protein: CASSLGRQDPTKQYF.

This clonotype was counted at least ten times. This chain links TRBV2 with TRBJ1-5; D call uncertain. From germline, CDR1 is SNHLY and CDR2 FYNNEI. The length of the CDR3 is 13 residues. The V and J ends lost 5 bases and 5 bases respectively, with 10 bases between them. CDR3 nucleotide sequence: TGTGCCAGCAGTAAACAGTCCGATCAGCCCCAGCATTTT. Translated: CASSKQSDQPQHF.

This clonotype was found a few times. The rearrangement links TRBV20-1 to TRBJ2-7; 9 bases match TRBD1. V lost 1 base to trimming and J lost 6 bases; unmatched junction nucleotides: 13. Germline CDR1 and CDR2: DFQATT and SNEGSKA (reference sequence). The CDR3 extends over 16 amino acids. The CDR3 here is CSARGPGQGWGSEQYF. The CDR3 DNA follows: TGCAGTGCTAGAGGTCCCGGACAGGGGTGGGGAAGCGAGCAGTACTTC.

At least ten counts were recorded for this clonotype. The J gene is TRBJ1-1, the V gene TRBV20-1, with no clear D. The CDR3 has 15 residues. With 2 bases removed from V and 4 bases from J, the gap between germline ends came to 17 bases. CDR1 and CDR2 from the germline V gene are DFQATT and SNEGSKA (reference sequence). The CDR3 loop is CSARTRAGFGTEAFF. The CDR3 DNA reads TGCAGTGCTAGAACCCGGGCGGGGTTTGGCACTGAAGCTTTCTTT.

This clonotype has ten or more counts. The genes are TRBV5-5 and TRBJ2-1; the match to TRBD2 covers 14 bases. This CDR3 is built from 19 residues. J lost 0 bases, V lost 0 bases, and 5 bases had no gene match. Looked up from germline, CDR1 is SGHKS and CDR2 is YYEKEE (reference sequence). For the CDR3, the DNA is TGTGCCAGCAGCTTGGACGGACTAGCGGGGGGCCTCTCCTACAATGAGCAGTTCTTC. Encoded protein: CASSLDGLAGGLSYNEQFF.

The chain employs TRBV20-1 and TRBJ2-1; weak D call: TRBD2 (6 bases). Germline CDR1 DFQATT, CDR2 SNEGSKA (reference sequence). The V and J ends lost 0 bases and 0 bases respectively, with 21 bases between them. This CDR3 has 19 residues. The CDR3 bases are TGCAGTGCTAGAGACTCCGGGACTCATGCTTACATCTCCTACAATGAGCAGTTCTTC. Translation gives CSARDSGTHAYISYNEQFF.

This clonotype was seen repeatedly, ten times or more. The DNA for the CDR3 is TGTGCCAGCCTACTAGCGGGGATAGACAATGAGCAGTTCTTC. Translating it yields CASLLAGIDNEQFF. The rearrangement links TRBV28 to TRBJ2-1; the match to TRBD2 covers 10 bases. This CDR3 region has 14 residues. The V segment lost 8 bases and the J segment 5 bases; nucleotides outside the gene matches: 6. The V gene's germline CDR1 is MDHEN and CDR2 SYDVKM.

As to this clonotype: Possible read error: a much larger clone is one base away. DNA for the CDR3: TGTGCCAGCACCTTGAACACTGAAGCTTACTTT. Translation gives CASTLNTEAYF. The chain carries TRBV28 and TRBJ1-1; D call uncertain. This CDR3 region has 11 residues. CDR1 and CDR2 from the germline V gene are MDHEN and SYDVKM.